This TCR beta chain was sequenced in a study of cytomegalovirus exposure and HLA in healthy donors. On the study more broadly: A prior analysis found fewer than 120 million unique TCR beta sequences from some 190 million T cells. Points from the study as a whole: Follow-up analysis later connected one missense variant in DCLRE1C with trimming of TCR beta V- and J-genes. What a later analysis reportedly showed was that an Asian-associated ancestry cluster had fewer N-insertions than the approximately 700-donor mean.

The PCR used 60 Vbeta and 13 Jbeta primers. Authors' data handling: A later analysis tallied approximately 78 million unique TCR beta chains, around 11 million of them shared. Generated by immunoSEQ multiplex PCR, the TCRdb table keeps only in-frame clones and is missing some. The V and J calls and clone size are taken from that table; D and trimming were inferred from the DNA. The table includes approximately 100,000 clones, about 75% detected once. Worth noting for this clone: No antigen is known for it.

V was pared by 3 bases and J by 4 bases, with 25 bases between. The CDR3 sequence is 18 residues long. Germline V gene sequence: CDR1 SGHRS, CDR2 YFSETQ. Material: PBMCs. The clonotype was recovered from a woman younger than 30 in good health and CMV-seropositive. The rearrangement uses TRBV5-1 and TRBJ1-2; D gene ambiguous. CDR3 DNA sequence: TGCGCCAGCAGCTCCCGGCCGGGAGGGCCAGGAGAGGTCTATGGCTACACCTTC. It codes for CASSSRPGGPGEVYGYTF.